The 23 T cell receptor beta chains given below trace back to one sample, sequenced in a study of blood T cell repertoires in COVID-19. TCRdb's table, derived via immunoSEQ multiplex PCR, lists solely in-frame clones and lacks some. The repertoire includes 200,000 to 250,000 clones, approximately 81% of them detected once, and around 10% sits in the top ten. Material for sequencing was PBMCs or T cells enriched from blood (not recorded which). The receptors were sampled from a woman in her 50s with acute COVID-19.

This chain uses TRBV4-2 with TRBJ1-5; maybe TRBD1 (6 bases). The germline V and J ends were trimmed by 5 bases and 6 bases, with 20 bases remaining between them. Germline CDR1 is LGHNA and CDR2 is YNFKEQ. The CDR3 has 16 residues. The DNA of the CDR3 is TGTGCCAGCAGCACAACGACAGGACTGGATCGTCAGCCCCAGCATTTT. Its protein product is CASSTTTGLDRQPQHF.

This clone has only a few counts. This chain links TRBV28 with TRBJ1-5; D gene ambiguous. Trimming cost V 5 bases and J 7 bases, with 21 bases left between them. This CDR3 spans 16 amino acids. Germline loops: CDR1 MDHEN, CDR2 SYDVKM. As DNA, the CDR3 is TGTGCCAGCAGTCCGAGCGGTGGCGGGAAGCTCCAGCCCCAGCATTTT. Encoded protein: CASSPSGGGKLQPQHF. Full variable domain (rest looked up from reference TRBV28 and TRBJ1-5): DVKVTQSSRYLVKRTGEKVFLECVQDMDHENMFWYRQDPGLGLRLIYFSYDVKMKEKGDIPEGYSVSREKKERFSLILESASTNQTSMYLCASSPSGGGKLQPQHFGDGTRLSIL.

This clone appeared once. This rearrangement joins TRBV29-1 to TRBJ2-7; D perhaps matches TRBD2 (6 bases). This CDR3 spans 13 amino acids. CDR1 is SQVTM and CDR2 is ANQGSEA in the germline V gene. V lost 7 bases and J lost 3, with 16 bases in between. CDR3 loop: CSAGAGTFYEQYF. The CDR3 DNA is TGCAGCGCGGGAGCGGGTACCTTCTACGAGCAGTACTTC.

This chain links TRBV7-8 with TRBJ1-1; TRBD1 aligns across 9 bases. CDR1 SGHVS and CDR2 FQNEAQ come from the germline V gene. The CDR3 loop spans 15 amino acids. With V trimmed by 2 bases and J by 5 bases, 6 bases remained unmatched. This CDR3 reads CASSLLGQGSTEAFF. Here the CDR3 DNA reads TGTGCCAGCAGCTTATTGGGACAGGGTAGTACTGAAGCTTTCTTT.

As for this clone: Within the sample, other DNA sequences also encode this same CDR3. The CDR3 DNA reads as TGCGCCAGCAGCTTGGTGGCGGGTGGCACAGATACGCAGTATTTT. Its protein product is CASSLVAGGTDTQYF. J is TRBJ2-3 and V is TRBV5-1, with D maybe TRBD2 (5 bases). Trimming pared 0 bases from V and 1 base from J, leaving 9 bases between. CDR1 and CDR2 from the germline V gene are SGHRS and YFSETQ. The CDR3 spans 15 residues.

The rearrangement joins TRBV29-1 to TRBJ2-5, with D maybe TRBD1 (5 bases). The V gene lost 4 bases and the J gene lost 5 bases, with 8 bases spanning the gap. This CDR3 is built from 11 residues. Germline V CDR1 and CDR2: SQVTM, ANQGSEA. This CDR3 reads CSVVGVETQYF. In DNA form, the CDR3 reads TGCAGCGTTGTAGGGGTTGAGACCCAGTACTTC.

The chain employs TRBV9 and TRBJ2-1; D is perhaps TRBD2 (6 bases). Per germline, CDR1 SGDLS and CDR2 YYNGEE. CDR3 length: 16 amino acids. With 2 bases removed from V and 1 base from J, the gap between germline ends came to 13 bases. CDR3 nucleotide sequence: TGTGCCAGCAGCGTCTCCGCCGGGACTTCCTACAATGAGCAGTTCTTC. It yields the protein CASSVSAGTSYNEQFF.

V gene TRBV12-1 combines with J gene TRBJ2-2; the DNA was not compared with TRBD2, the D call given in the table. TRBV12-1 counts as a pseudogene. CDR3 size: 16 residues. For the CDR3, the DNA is TGTGCCAGCAGCGAGATTAGCGGGAAGAACACCGGGGAGCTGTTTTTT. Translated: CASSEISGKNTGELFF.

The CDR3 loop is CASSLAGTGGYNEQFF. CDR3 nucleotide sequence: TGTGCCAGCAGTCTCGCCGGGACAGGGGGATACAATGAGCAGTTCTTC. This chain joins TRBV5-5 and TRBJ2-1, with 11 bases fitting TRBD1. Germline loops: CDR1 SGHKS, CDR2 YYEKEE (reference sequence). The CDR3 extends over 16 amino acids. The V and J ends lost 5 bases and 4 bases, in that order; junction bases with no gene match: 8.

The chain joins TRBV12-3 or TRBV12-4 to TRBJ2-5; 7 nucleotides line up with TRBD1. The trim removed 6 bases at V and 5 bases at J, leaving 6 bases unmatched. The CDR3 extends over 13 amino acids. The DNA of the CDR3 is TGTGCCAGCAGAAGACAGGGTGTGGAGACCCAGTACTTC. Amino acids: CASRRQGVETQYF.

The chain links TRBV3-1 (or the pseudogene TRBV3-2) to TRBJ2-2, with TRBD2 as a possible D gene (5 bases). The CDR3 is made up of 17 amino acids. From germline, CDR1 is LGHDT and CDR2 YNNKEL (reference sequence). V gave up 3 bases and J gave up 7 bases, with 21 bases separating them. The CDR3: CASSQLGWAPGSGELFF. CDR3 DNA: TGTGCCAGCAGCCAGTTAGGATGGGCACCGGGAAGCGGGGAGCTGTTTTTT.

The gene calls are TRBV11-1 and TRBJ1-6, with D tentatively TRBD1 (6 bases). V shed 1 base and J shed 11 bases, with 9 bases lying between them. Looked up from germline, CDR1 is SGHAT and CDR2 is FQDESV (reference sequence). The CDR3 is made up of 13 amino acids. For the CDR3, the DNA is TGTGCCAGCAGCTTAGGGACAGAAACACCCCTCCACTTT. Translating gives CASSLGTETPLHF.

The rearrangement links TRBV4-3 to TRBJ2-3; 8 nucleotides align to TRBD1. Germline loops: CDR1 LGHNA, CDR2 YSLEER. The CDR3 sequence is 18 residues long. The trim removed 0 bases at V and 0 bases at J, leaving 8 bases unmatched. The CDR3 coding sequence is TGCGCCAGCAGCCAAGATCCCGGACAGGGTGGTAGCACAGATACGCAGTATTTT. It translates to CASSQDPGQGGSTDTQYF.

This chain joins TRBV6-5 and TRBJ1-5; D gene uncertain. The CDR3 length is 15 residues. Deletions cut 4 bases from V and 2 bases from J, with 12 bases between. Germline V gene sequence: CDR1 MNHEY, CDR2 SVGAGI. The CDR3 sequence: CASSSDYFGNQPQHF. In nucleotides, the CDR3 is TGTGCCAGCAGTTCAGACTACTTCGGCAATCAGCCCCAGCATTTT.

The CDR3 DNA reads as TGTGCCAGCAGGACAGGGGGCTACGAGCAGTACTTC. It specifies CASRTGGYEQYF. The chain carries TRBV28 and TRBJ2-7, with TRBD1 matching over 9 bases. Germline CDR1 and CDR2: MDHEN and SYDVKM. Trimming cost V 6 bases and J 3 bases; bases outside gene matches: 0. The CDR3 has 12 amino acids.

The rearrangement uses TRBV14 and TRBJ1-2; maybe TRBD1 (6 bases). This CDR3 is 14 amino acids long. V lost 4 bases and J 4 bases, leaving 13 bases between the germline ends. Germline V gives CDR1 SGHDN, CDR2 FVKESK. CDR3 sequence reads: CASSRGTRGYGYTF. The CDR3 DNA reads TGTGCCAGCAGCCGTGGGACACGGGGCTATGGCTACACCTTC.

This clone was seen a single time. The CDR3 nucleotides read TGCGCCAGCAGCCAAGCGGGACACCCATCTGAAGCTTTCTTT. Translated: CASSQAGHPSEAFF. The V and J genes are TRBV4-1 and TRBJ1-1; a possible D gene is TRBD1 (6 bases). The ends were cut back, 1 base at V and 6 bases at J, with 12 bases in the middle. CDR3 length: 14 residues. Per germline, CDR1 MGHRA and CDR2 YSYEKL.

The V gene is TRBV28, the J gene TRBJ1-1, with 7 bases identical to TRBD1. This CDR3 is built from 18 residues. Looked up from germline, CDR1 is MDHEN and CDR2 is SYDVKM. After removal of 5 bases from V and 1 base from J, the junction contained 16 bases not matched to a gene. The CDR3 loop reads CASSRTHLGGYENTEAFF. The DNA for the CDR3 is TGTGCCAGCAGTCGAACCCACCTAGGGGGCTACGAGAACACTGAAGCTTTCTTT. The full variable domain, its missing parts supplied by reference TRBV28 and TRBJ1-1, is DVKVTQSSRYLVKRTGEKVFLECVQDMDHENMFWYRQDPGLGLRLIYFSYDVKMKEKGDIPEGYSVSREKKERFSLILESASTNQTSMYLCASSRTHLGGYENTEAFFGQGTRLTVV.

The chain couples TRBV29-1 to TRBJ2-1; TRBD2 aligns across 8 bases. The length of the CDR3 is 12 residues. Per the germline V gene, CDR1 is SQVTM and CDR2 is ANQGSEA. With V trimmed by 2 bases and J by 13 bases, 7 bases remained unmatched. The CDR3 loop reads CSVETRTSYQFF. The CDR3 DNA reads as TGCAGCGTTGAAACACGGACTAGCTATCAGTTCTTC.

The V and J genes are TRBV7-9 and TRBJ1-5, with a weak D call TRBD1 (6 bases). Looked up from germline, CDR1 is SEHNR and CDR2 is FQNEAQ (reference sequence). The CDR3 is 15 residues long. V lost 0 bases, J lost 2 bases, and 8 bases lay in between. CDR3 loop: CASSLAGGGNQPQHF. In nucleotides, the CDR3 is TGTGCCAGCAGCTTAGCAGGGGGGGGCAATCAGCCCCAGCATTTT.

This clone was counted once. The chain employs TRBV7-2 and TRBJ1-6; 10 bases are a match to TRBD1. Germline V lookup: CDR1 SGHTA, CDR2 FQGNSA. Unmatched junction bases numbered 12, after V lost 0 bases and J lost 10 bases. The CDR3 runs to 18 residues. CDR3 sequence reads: CASSLALQGTGDASPLHF. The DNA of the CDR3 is TGTGCCAGCAGCTTAGCCCTCCAAGGGACAGGGGATGCCTCACCCCTCCACTTT. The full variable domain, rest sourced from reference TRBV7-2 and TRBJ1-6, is GAGVSQSPSNKVTEKGKDVELRCDPISGHTALYWYRQSLGQGLEFLIYFQGNSAPDKSGLPSDRFSAERTGGSVSTLTIQRTQQEDSAVYLCASSLALQGTGDASPLHFGNGTRLTVT.

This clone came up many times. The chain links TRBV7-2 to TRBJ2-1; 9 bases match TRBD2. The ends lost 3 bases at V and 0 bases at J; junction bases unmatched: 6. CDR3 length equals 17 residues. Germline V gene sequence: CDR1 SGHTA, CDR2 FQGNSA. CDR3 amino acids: CASSLVAGATSYNEQFF. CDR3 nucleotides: TGTGCCAGCAGCTTGGTAGCGGGGGCTACCTCCTACAATGAGCAGTTCTTC.

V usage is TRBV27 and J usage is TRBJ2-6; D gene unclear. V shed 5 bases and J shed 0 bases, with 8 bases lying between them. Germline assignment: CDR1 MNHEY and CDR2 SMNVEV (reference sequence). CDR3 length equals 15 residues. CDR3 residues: CASSTKSSGANVLTF. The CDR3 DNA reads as TGTGCCAGCAGTACGAAGAGCTCTGGGGCCAACGTCCTGACTTTC.